A selection of T cell receptor beta chains follows, all from one sample in a study of Ad26.COV2.S vaccination and SARS-CoV-2 variants. Assay used: immunoSEQ multiplex PCR; TCRdb lists only in-frame clones, some missing. The table has hundreds of thousands of clones, roughly 85% seen once. The sequencing used peripheral blood, collected in a trial of Ad26.COV2.S vaccine versus placebo. These receptor sequences come from a person between 18 and 60 years old who received the Ad26.COV2.S COVID-19 vaccine or a placebo. The CDR3 runs from the conserved cysteine through the conserved F or W. D genes are given only for firm matches. Only some rows state a clone size, as once, few, many or a class for expanded clones.

TRBJ1-1 once - TRBV4-3 TGCGCCAGCAGCCCAGGGCGCAATTTCGGTACTGAAGCTTTCTTT CASSPGRNFGTEAFF
TRBJ2-1 - - TRBV3-1/TRBV3-2 TGTGCCAGCAGCCCTTGGCGGTCCGGAGGTGAGCAGTTCTTC CASSPWRSGGEQFF
TRBJ2-7 - - TRBV5-1 TGCGCCAGCAGCTTGCAGAGCTCCTACGAGCAGTACTTC CASSLQSSYEQYF
TRBJ2-1 - - TRBV7-3 TGTGCCAGCAGCTTAACGGGACAAAACAATGAGCAGTTCTTC CASSLTGQNNEQFF
TRBJ2-7 - TRBD2 TRBV10-3 TGTGCCATCAGTGAGTCCTTTTATCCCCTAGCGGGAGCCCACTCCTACGAGCAGTACTTC CAISESFYPLAGAHSYEQYF
TRBJ2-3 - TRBD2 TRBV7-2 TGTGCCAGCAGCTTAGGAGTAGCGGGGAGCACAGATACGCAGTATTTT CASSLGVAGSTDTQYF
TRBJ2-7 - TRBD1 TRBV11-2 TGTGCCAGCAGCCCGGACAGGGGGCTATACGAGCAGTACTTC CASSPDRGLYEQYF
TRBJ1-2 - - TRBV7-8 TGTGCCAGCAGCCCCAGTGAGCGCTATGGCTACATCTTC CASSPSERYGYIF
TRBJ2-1 - - TRBV11-3 TGTGCCAGCAGCGCAAACCAGGGGAAGCAGTTCTTC CASSANQGKQFF
TRBJ2-7 once TRBD2 TRBV3-1/TRBV3-2 TGTGCCAGCAGCCATGCTAGCGGCCACTACGAGCAGTACTTC CASSHASGHYEQYF
TRBJ1-1 - TRBD1 TRBV13 TGTGCCAGTCTTCCTCTACAGGGGAGAAGCTCTGAAGCTTTCTTT CASLPLQGRSSEAFF
TRBJ1-6 - TRBD1 TRBV5-1 TGCGCCAGCAGCCTGGACAGGGGATCTTATTCACCCCTCCACTTT CASSLDRGSYSPLHF
TRBJ2-7 - - TRBV4-3 TGCGCCAGCAGCGGGAGCTCCTACGAGCAGTACTTC CASSGSSYEQYF